This TCR beta chain was found in a study of control samples from healthy donors and cancer patients. Profiling relied on immunoSEQ multiplex PCR, and the TCRdb table lists in-frame clones only, not all of them. The sample shows 40,000 to 50,000 clones, 70% to 90% of them seen only once. The CDR3 loop spans 14 amino acids. Trimming left V 5 bases short and J 1 base short, with 9 bases between. Germline V gives CDR1 MDHEN, CDR2 SYDVKM. V gene TRBV28 combines with J gene TRBJ1-3; no firm D call. Sequenced material: blood. This sequence was found in a man aged 55 to 70 in good health. Written as DNA, the CDR3 is TGTGCCAGCAGTCCCGCGGTGTCTGGAAACACCATATATTTT. It translates to CASSPAVSGNTIYF.